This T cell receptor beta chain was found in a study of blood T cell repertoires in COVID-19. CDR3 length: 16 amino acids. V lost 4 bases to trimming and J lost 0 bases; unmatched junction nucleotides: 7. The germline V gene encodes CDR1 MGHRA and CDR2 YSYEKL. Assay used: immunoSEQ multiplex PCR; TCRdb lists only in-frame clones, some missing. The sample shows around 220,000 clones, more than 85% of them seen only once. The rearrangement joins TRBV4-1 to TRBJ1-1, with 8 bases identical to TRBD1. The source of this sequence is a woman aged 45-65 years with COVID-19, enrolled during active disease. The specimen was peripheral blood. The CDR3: CASSRQTGQVNTEAFF. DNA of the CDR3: TGCGCCAGCAGCCGACAGACGGGACAGGTGAACACTGAAGCTTTCTTT.